Each of the 9 T cell receptor beta chains below was sequenced from the same sample in a study of OX40 agonist ivuxolimab in advanced cancers. Sequencing was performed with immunoSEQ multiplex PCR; in TCRdb, only in-frame clones are kept and a portion is missing. The sample holds 95,000 to 150,000 clones, just under 95% seen once. This material consisted of CD4+ or CD8+ T cells sorted from blood, taken in a trial of the OX40 agonist ivuxolimab. These receptors originate from an adult with an advanced solid tumor such as melanoma, head and neck, liver or kidney cancer.

As to this clone: Other nucleotide sequences from this sample produce the same CDR3. This chain uses TRBV6-6 with TRBJ2-1; 7 bases are shared with TRBD1. Germline trimming cut 5 bases from V and 7 bases from J; bases unmatched to any gene: 5. This CDR3 has 13 amino acids. Germline V gene lookup returns CDR1 MNHNY and CDR2 SVGAGI (reference sequence). Written as DNA, the CDR3 is TGTGCCAGCAGTCCGCTGACAGGGAATGAGCAGTTCTTC. Translation gives CASSPLTGNEQFF.

The chain uses TRBV18 and TRBJ1-5; TRBD1 agrees at 7 bases. Germline CDR1 reads KGHSH; CDR2 reads LQKENI. This CDR3 comprises 14 residues. The junction had 11 bases not matched to a gene; V was cut back by 5 bases and J by 10 bases. The CDR3 is CASSRGLGVEPQHF. CDR3 nucleotide sequence: TGTGCCAGCTCAAGGGGGCTGGGGGTCGAACCCCAGCATTTT.

The rearrangement uses TRBV30 and TRBJ2-2; D unclear. CDR1 and CDR2 (germline): GTSNPN, SVGIG (reference sequence). V was pared by 2 bases and J by 6 bases, with 7 bases between. The CDR3 runs 12 residues. The CDR3 nucleotides read TGTGCCTGGAGTCCCAATCCCGGGGAGCTGTTTTTT. It specifies CAWSPNPGELFF.

This chain connects TRBV23-1 to TRBJ1-2, with TRBD1 as a possible D gene (5 bases). TRBV23-1 is filed as an ORF, its function uncertain. The V end lost 2 bases, the J end lost 6 bases, and 13 bases lay between the germline ends. This CDR3 comprises 14 residues. The CDR3 here is CASSQQKGEDGYTF. The CDR3 region has the DNA TGCGCCAGCAGTCAACAAAAAGGGGAGGATGGCTACACCTTC.

The chain carries TRBV19 and TRBJ2-5; the match to TRBD1 covers 8 bases. J gave up 1 base and V 9 bases, and 10 bases lay outside the gene matches. The CDR3 length is 15 residues. CDR1 LNHDA and CDR2 SQIVND come from the germline V gene (reference sequence). In DNA, the CDR3 is TGTGCCAGCAGAGCTTTGACAGGGGCCCAAGAGACCCAGTACTTC. Translating gives CASRALTGAQETQYF.

The table lists this clone with many counts. The genes are TRBV28 and TRBJ1-1; the D gene is possibly TRBD1 (5 bases). The CDR3 contains 17 residues. The V end was cut by 4 bases, the J end by 0 bases, with 18 bases between. Germline assignment: CDR1 MDHEN and CDR2 SYDVKM. The CDR3: CASSSPLTRGMNTEAFF. The CDR3, as DNA: TGTGCCAGCAGTTCCCCGCTCACGAGGGGAATGAACACTGAAGCTTTCTTT. Full variable domain (rest looked up from reference TRBV28 and TRBJ1-1): DVKVTQSSRYLVKRTGEKVFLECVQDMDHENMFWYRQDPGLGLRLIYFSYDVKMKEKGDIPEGYSVSREKKERFSLILESASTNQTSMYLCASSSPLTRGMNTEAFFGQGTRLTVV.

The chain joins TRBV9 to TRBJ2-5; D not certain. The germline gives CDR1 SGDLS, CDR2 YYNGEE. Trimming took off 4 bases at V and 2 bases at J, with 9 bases between the two ends. The CDR3 is 13 amino acids. CDR3 bases: TGTGCCAGCAGCCCCAGCGAACAAGAGACCCAGTACTTC. This sequence encodes CASSPSEQETQYF.

The chain links TRBV18 to TRBJ1-4; D unresolved. The CDR3 spans 13 residues. Germline CDR1 KGHSH, CDR2 LQKENI. V gave up 8 bases and J gave up 5 bases, with 12 bases separating them. CDR3 in DNA: TGTGCCAGCACCTTTGGGGTAAATGAAAAACTGTTTTTT. Encoded protein: CASTFGVNEKLFF.

The chain carries TRBV28 and TRBJ1-2, with 11 bases matching TRBD1. V dropped 4 bases and J dropped 4; count of bases not matched to a gene: 5. Germline CDR1 reads MDHEN; CDR2 reads SYDVKM. The CDR3 contains 15 residues. In DNA form, the CDR3 reads TGTGCCAGCAGTTCGGGACAGGGGGTGGCCTATGGCTACACCTTC. Amino acids: CASSSGQGVAYGYTF.